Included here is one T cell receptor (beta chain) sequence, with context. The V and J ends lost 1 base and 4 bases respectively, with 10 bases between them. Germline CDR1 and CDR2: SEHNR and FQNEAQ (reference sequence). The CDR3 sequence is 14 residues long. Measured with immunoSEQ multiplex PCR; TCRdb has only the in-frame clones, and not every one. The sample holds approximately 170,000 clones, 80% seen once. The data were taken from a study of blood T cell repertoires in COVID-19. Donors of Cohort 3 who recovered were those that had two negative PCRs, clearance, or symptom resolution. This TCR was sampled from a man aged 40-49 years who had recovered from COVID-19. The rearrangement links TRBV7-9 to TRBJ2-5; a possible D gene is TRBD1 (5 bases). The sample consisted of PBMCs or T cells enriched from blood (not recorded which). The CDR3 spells CASSLDQGTETQYF. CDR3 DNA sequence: TGTGCCAGCAGCTTAGATCAGGGTACAGAGACCCAGTACTTC. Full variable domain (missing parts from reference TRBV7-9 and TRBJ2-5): DTGVSQNPRHKITKRGQNVTFRCDPISEHNRLYWYRQTLGQGPEFLTYFQNEAQLEKSRLLSDRFSAERPKGSFSTLEIQRTEQGDSAMYLCASSLDQGTETQYFGPGTRLLVL.